These 29 T cell receptor beta chains were all obtained from the same sample, sequenced in a study of cytomegalovirus exposure and HLA in healthy donors. Measured with immunoSEQ multiplex PCR; TCRdb has only the in-frame clones, and not every one. In the table there are fewer than 120,000 clones, 70% to 90% of which are singletons. The sequenced sample was PBMCs. Receptor source: a woman in her twenties or thirties in good health and CMV-seropositive.

The chain links TRBV5-4 to TRBJ1-1; D remains unclear. This CDR3 comprises 13 residues. With 3 bases removed from V and 5 bases from J, the gap between germline ends came to 11 bases. Germline loops: CDR1 SGHNT, CDR2 YYREEE (reference sequence). This chain's CDR3 is CASSSGVGTEAFF. The CDR3 DNA is TGTGCCAGCAGCTCCGGGGTCGGAACTGAAGCTTTCTTT.

J is TRBJ2-7 and V is TRBV10-3; the match to TRBD1 covers 10 bases. CDR1 is ENHRY, CDR2 SYGVKD, per germline. CDR3 length equals 15 residues. Unmatched junction bases numbered 4, after V lost 1 base and J lost 4 bases. The CDR3, as DNA: TGTGCCATCAGTGAGTACCGGGACAGGGGATACGAGCAGTACTTC. This codes for CAISEYRDRGYEQYF.

The CDR3 DNA follows: TGTGCCAGTAGTACCGGAGTTACCTACGAGCAGTACTTC. This gives the protein CASSTGVTYEQYF. This sequence joins TRBV19 and TRBJ2-7; D call uncertain. Germline CDR1 is LNHDA and CDR2 is SQIVND (reference sequence). The CDR3 has 13 amino acids. Trimming removed 4 bases from V and 2 bases from J, with 9 bases in between.

There are a few counts of this clone. This rearrangement joins TRBV2 to TRBJ1-1; 7 bases fit TRBD1. The ends lost 6 bases at V and 3 bases at J; junction bases unmatched: 4. Germline V gene data show CDR1 as SNHLY and CDR2 as FYNNEI. This CDR3 comprises 13 residues. In DNA, the CDR3 is TGTGCCAGCAGAACAGGGGATGACACTGAAGCTTTCTTT. As protein: CASRTGDDTEAFF.

The chain carries TRBV9 and TRBJ2-1; D is ambiguous. Trimming cost V 4 bases and J 0 bases, with 14 bases left between them. CDR1 and CDR2 (germline): SGDLS, YYNGEE. There are 16 residues in the CDR3. CDR3: CASSRGPGSSYNEQFF. CDR3 coding DNA: TGTGCCAGCAGCCGTGGGCCTGGTAGCTCCTACAATGAGCAGTTCTTC.

The V gene is TRBV30, the J gene TRBJ2-3, with a possible D match to TRBD2 (6 bases). The CDR3 totals 12 residues. Germline lookup yields CDR1 GTSNPN and CDR2 SVGIG (reference sequence). V was trimmed by 6 bases and J by 5 bases, leaving 12 bases between them. CDR3 amino acids: CACSGVGDTQYF. DNA for the CDR3: TGTGCCTGTAGCGGAGTGGGAGATACGCAGTATTTT.

The V gene is TRBV9, the J gene TRBJ1-2; D possibly corresponds to TRBD1 (6 bases). Between the trimmed V and J ends, which lost 5 bases and 2 bases, there was a span of 16 bases. The CDR3 is 15 residues long. The germline V gene encodes CDR1 SGDLS and CDR2 YYNGEE. CDR3 nucleotide sequence: TGTGCCAGCAGTCCCTCCAGGGGACCCAACTATGGCTACACCTTC. Encoded protein: CASSPSRGPNYGYTF.

This sequence joins TRBV4-1 and TRBJ1-2; 9 bases are shared with TRBD1. V trimming: 3 bases; J trimming: 6 bases; junction bases outside the gene matches: 2. The CDR3 is 13 amino acids. Germline loops: CDR1 MGHRA, CDR2 YSYEKL. The CDR3: CASSQTGGDGYTF. The CDR3 DNA reads TGCGCCAGCAGCCAGACAGGGGGGGATGGCTACACCTTC.

The V gene is TRBV15, the J gene TRBJ2-1, with TRBD2 matching 7 bases. The trim removed 5 bases at V and 4 bases at J, leaving 5 bases unmatched. Germline assignment: CDR1 LNHNV and CDR2 YYDKDF (reference sequence). CDR3 length equals 14 residues. The CDR3 sequence: CATSRDYEYNEQFF. The CDR3 nucleotides are TGTGCCACCAGCCGGGACTACGAGTACAATGAGCAGTTCTTC.

V and J are TRBV27 and TRBJ2-3, with 8 bases that match TRBD1. CDR3 length: 16 residues. Germline lookup yields CDR1 MNHEY and CDR2 SMNVEV (reference sequence). Trimming cost V 1 base and J 1 base; bases outside gene matches: 4. The CDR3 DNA sequence: TGTGCCAGCAGTTTATTTGGGACAGGAGGCACAGATACGCAGTATTTT. Translation gives CASSLFGTGGTDTQYF.

The DNA for the CDR3 is TGTGCCAGCAGCTTGGGGGGAGCGAACTCCTACGAGCAGTACTTC. As protein: CASSLGGANSYEQYF. The chain joins TRBV5-6 to TRBJ2-7; possible D gene TRBD2, 5 bases. Trimming stripped 0 bases from V and 0 bases from J, with 10 bases between. CDR1 SGHDT and CDR2 YYEEEE come from the germline V gene. This CDR3 spans 15 amino acids.

The chain combines TRBV13 with TRBJ2-1, with 8 positions matching TRBD2. This CDR3 is built from 14 residues. Germline loops: CDR1 PRHDT, CDR2 FYEKMQ (reference sequence). With 5 bases clipped from V and 6 bases from J, the junction kept 6 bases outside the gene matches. CDR3 sequence: CASSPGLATNEQFF. The CDR3 nucleotides read TGTGCCAGCAGCCCCGGACTAGCTACCAATGAGCAGTTCTTC. The full variable domain, its missing parts supplied by reference TRBV13 and TRBJ2-1, is AAGVIQSPRHLIKEKRETATLKCYPIPRHDTVYWYQQGPGQDPQFLISFYEKMQSDKGSIPDRFSAQQFSDYHSELNMSSLELGDSALYFCASSPGLATNEQFFGPGTRLTVL.

CDR3 sequence (DNA): TGCGCCAGCAGTGGACTATCTTTTGAGCAGTTCTTC. Encoded protein: CASSGLSFEQFF. The chain is built from TRBV10-2 and TRBJ2-1; maybe TRBD2 (5 bases). Germline V gives CDR1 WSHSY, CDR2 SAAADI. The CDR3 has 12 amino acids. Trimming left V 4 bases short and J 9 bases short, with 10 bases between.

The chain employs TRBV7-9 and TRBJ2-3; D is uncertain. V was clipped by 0 bases and J by 6 bases, with 10 bases between them. The length of the CDR3 is 14 residues. Germline V gene sequence: CDR1 SEHNR, CDR2 FQNEAQ (reference sequence). The CDR3 sequence is CASSLAGPLDTQYF. The CDR3 region has the DNA TGTGCCAGCAGCTTAGCTGGCCCCCTGGATACGCAGTATTTT.

CDR3 bases: TGTGCCAGCAGCTCGGGACTGTCCTCGGCCCAGCATTTT. This codes for CASSSGLSSAQHF. The chain couples TRBV6-6 to TRBJ1-5, with D perhaps TRBD1 (5 bases). The CDR3 length is 13 residues. V lost 6 bases, J lost 11 bases, and 17 bases lay in between. CDR1 is MNHNY and CDR2 is SVGAGI in the germline V gene (reference sequence).

The chain carries TRBV2 and TRBJ1-2, with D maybe TRBD1 (6 bases). This CDR3 has 13 residues. V was clipped by 3 bases and J by 2 bases, with 7 bases between them. The V gene's germline CDR1 is SNHLY and CDR2 FYNNEI. The CDR3, as DNA: TGTGCCAGCAGTGAGGGGACAAACTATGGCTACACCTTC. Protein: CASSEGTNYGYTF. The full variable domain, with the rest looked up from reference TRBV2 and TRBJ1-2, is EPEVTQTPSHQVTQMGQEVILRCVPISNHLYFYWYRQILGQKVEFLVSFYNNEISEKSEIFDDQFSVERPDGSNFTLKIRSTKLEDSAMYFCASSEGTNYGYTFGSGTRLTVV.

The V and J genes are TRBV30 and TRBJ2-5; 7 positions agree with TRBD1. Losses at the gene ends were 0 bases for V and 1 base for J; bases not matched to a gene: 8. The length of the CDR3 is 16 residues. Per germline, CDR1 GTSNPN and CDR2 SVGIG (reference sequence). CDR3 sequence: CAWSVYVGQFQETQYF. In DNA form, the CDR3 reads TGTGCCTGGAGTGTATATGTGGGACAGTTCCAAGAGACCCAGTACTTC. The full variable domain, completed using reference TRBV30 and TRBJ2-5, is SQTIHQWPATLVQPVGSPLSLECTVEGTSNPNLYWYRQAAGRGLQLLFYSVGIGQISSEVPQNLSASRPQDRQFILSSKKLLLSDSGFYLCAWSVYVGQFQETQYFGPGTRLLVL.

The chain couples TRBV11-1 to TRBJ2-3; TRBD2 agrees at 8 bases. Trimming removed 2 bases from V and 3 bases from J; junction bases left unmatched: 7. CDR1 is SGHAT, CDR2 FQDESV, per germline (reference sequence). CDR3 length: 16 residues. For the CDR3, the DNA is TGTGCCAGCAGCTTAAGGAAGCGGGGGAGTACAGATACGCAGTATTTT. Its protein product is CASSLRKRGSTDTQYF.

The chain joins TRBV2 to TRBJ2-7, with a possible D match to TRBD2 (6 bases). V was trimmed by 5 bases and J by 1 base, leaving 15 bases between them. CDR1 and CDR2 from the germline V gene are SNHLY and FYNNEI. The length of the CDR3 is 15 residues. The chain's CDR3 is CASSPRRGKSYEQYF. As DNA, the CDR3 is TGTGCCAGCAGTCCTCGGCGGGGTAAATCCTACGAGCAGTACTTC. Combining the CDR3 with reference TRBV2 and TRBJ2-7 gives the whole variable domain EPEVTQTPSHQVTQMGQEVILRCVPISNHLYFYWYRQILGQKVEFLVSFYNNEISEKSEIFDDQFSVERPDGSNFTLKIRSTKLEDSAMYFCASSPRRGKSYEQYFGPGTRLTVT.

This clone appeared once. The CDR3 DNA follows: TGTGCCAGCAGTGAAGACGGGAGCTCCTACAATGAGCAGTTCTTC. Amino acids: CASSEDGSSYNEQFF. The chain employs TRBV2 and TRBJ2-1, with D maybe TRBD2 (6 bases). Germline V gene lookup returns CDR1 SNHLY and CDR2 FYNNEI. V lost 1 base, J lost 0 bases, and 7 bases lay in between. There are 15 residues in the CDR3.

V usage is TRBV2 and J usage is TRBJ2-6; TRBD1 aligns across 11 bases. V dropped 6 bases and J dropped 0; count of bases not matched to a gene: 1. CDR3 length equals 16 residues. Germline CDR1 is SNHLY and CDR2 is FYNNEI. CDR3 DNA sequence: TGTGCCAGCAGGGGACAGGGGGACTCTGGGGCCAACGTCCTGACTTTC. Protein sequence: CASRGQGDSGANVLTF.

The chain carries TRBV5-4 and TRBJ1-2; D unclear. The length of the CDR3 is 13 residues. Germline loops: CDR1 SGHNT, CDR2 YYREEE (reference sequence). The V end was cut by 4 bases, the J end by 1 base, with 8 bases between. CDR3 loop: CASSTENNYGYTF. The CDR3 DNA is TGTGCCAGCAGCACGGAGAATAACTATGGCTACACCTTC.

The chain is built from TRBV4-3 and TRBJ1-1; 8 positions match TRBD1. The germline V gene has CDR1 LGHNA and CDR2 YSLEER. This CDR3 has 13 amino acids. V gave up 4 bases and J gave up 7 bases; unmatched junction bases: 5. CDR3 in amino acids: CASSPGGTGEAFF. In DNA, the CDR3 is TGCGCCAGCAGCCCAGGCGGGACAGGTGAAGCTTTCTTT.

CDR3 in amino acids: CASSPWTGAVTEAFF. In DNA, the CDR3 is TGTGCCAGCAGTCCGTGGACAGGGGCGGTCACTGAAGCTTTCTTT. The gene calls are TRBV27 and TRBJ1-1, with 9 nucleotides matching TRBD1. CDR1 and CDR2 from the germline V gene are MNHEY and SMNVEV (reference sequence). The length of the CDR3 is 15 residues. V dropped 5 bases and J dropped 4; count of bases not matched to a gene: 8.

The rearrangement uses TRBV6-6 and TRBJ1-5, with 9 bases that match TRBD1. CDR1 and CDR2 (germline): MNHNY, SVGAGI (reference sequence). The V and J ends lost 2 bases and 3 bases, in that order; junction bases with no gene match: 2. This CDR3 is built from 15 residues. CDR3 region: CASSYGQGINQPQHF. The CDR3 coding sequence is TGTGCCAGCAGTTACGGACAGGGGATCAATCAGCCCCAGCATTTT.

The gene calls are TRBV5-1 and TRBJ2-7, with a possible D match to TRBD1 (5 bases). V dropped 7 bases and J dropped 2 bases, with 16 bases sitting between them. CDR3 length: 14 amino acids. From germline, CDR1 is SGHRS and CDR2 YFSETQ. The CDR3 bases are TGCGCCAGCGGAGTCCGAGACAGTGCCTACGAGCAGTACTTC. Protein sequence: CASGVRDSAYEQYF.

V and J are TRBV6-4 and TRBJ1-5; D call uncertain. V was pared by 2 bases and J by 4 bases, with 9 bases between. Per germline, CDR1 MRHNA and CDR2 SNTAGT. This CDR3 contains 14 residues. CDR3 nucleotide sequence: TGTGCCAGCAGTGACACCGGGAGAAATCAGCCCCAGCATTTT. Residues: CASSDTGRNQPQHF.

The chain carries TRBV2 and TRBJ2-3; tentatively, D is TRBD2 (6 bases). The V and J ends lost 5 bases and 7 bases respectively, with 16 bases between them. This CDR3 spans 14 amino acids. Germline V lookup: CDR1 SNHLY, CDR2 FYNNEI. This CDR3 is CASSPGTSTNTQYF. The CDR3 nucleotides read TGTGCCAGCAGTCCAGGGACTTCAACTAATACGCAGTATTTT.

V is TRBV7-3 and J is TRBJ2-1, with TRBD1 matching 9 bases. V gave up 4 bases and J gave up 0 bases; unmatched junction bases: 7. The CDR3 contains 17 residues. Germline CDR1 reads SGHTA; CDR2 reads FQGTGA. CDR3 nucleotides: TGTGCCAGCAGCTCGGGGACAGGGATCGGCTCCTACAATGAGCAGTTCTTC. Translation gives CASSSGTGIGSYNEQFF.